The present T cell receptor (beta chain) was sequenced within a study of type 1 regulatory T cells. In TCRdb, the reads were re-called with MiXCR into one record per CDR3 protein. The sample contains 60,000 to 70,000 distinct CDR3 sequences, roughly 49% of which appear only once. This clonotype was detected a few times. Its antigen remains unidentified. From germline, CDR1 is MNHNY and CDR2 SVGAGI (reference sequence). The J segment lost 7 bases and the V segment lost 0 bases, leaving 3 bases of the junction unmatched. The CDR3 length is 15 residues. The TCR originated in a human donor in good health. V gene TRBV6-6 combines with J gene TRBJ1-4; 9 bases line up with TRBD1. Sequences were obtained from cultured non-Tr1 T cells, either the whole culture or a sorted T cell fraction (not recorded which). CDR3 loop: CASSYSGQGGEKLFF. The CDR3 region has the DNA TGTGCCAGCAGTTACTCGGGACAGGGCGGTGAAAAACTGTTTTTT.